The 20 T cell receptor beta chains presented below share a single source sample, sequenced in a study of blood T cell repertoires in COVID-19. Only in-frame clones appear in the TCRdb table, and some are missing; sequencing was by immunoSEQ multiplex PCR. The table records about 26,000 clones, 70% to 90% of them present only once. Source material: peripheral blood. The receptors come from a human donor in a cohort sampled during active COVID-19.

The chain couples TRBV6-5 to TRBJ1-1, with 7 bases identical to TRBD1. With V trimmed by 10 bases and J by 1 base, 6 bases remained unmatched. Germline lookup yields CDR1 MNHEY and CDR2 SVGAGI. The CDR3 is 13 amino acids. As DNA, the CDR3 is TGTGCCACCGGGGGACAGCCGAACACTGAAGCTTTCTTT. Translating gives CATGGQPNTEAFF.

The V gene is TRBV5-1, the J gene TRBJ1-1; TRBD1 aligns across 8 bases. This CDR3 has 16 amino acids. V shed 1 base, J shed 2 bases, and the junction held 7 bases outside the gene matches. Germline-derived CDR1 and CDR2 are SGHRS and YFSETQ. Written as DNA, the CDR3 is TGCGCCAGCAGCTTGCGGACAGGGACTGTAAACACTGAAGCTTTCTTT. Amino acid sequence: CASSLRTGTVNTEAFF.

This chain links TRBV3-1 (or the pseudogene TRBV3-2) with TRBJ1-2; 10 bases line up with TRBD1. This CDR3 is 14 amino acids long. Germline V lookup: CDR1 LGHDT, CDR2 YNNKEL (reference sequence). Trimming removed 3 bases from V and 6 bases from J; junction bases left unmatched: 4. The CDR3 bases are TGTGCCAGCAGCCAGGCAGACAGGGGGCATGGCTACACCTTC. This codes for CASSQADRGHGYTF.

The gene calls are TRBV7-2 and TRBJ1-4; 7 nucleotides line up with TRBD1. The germline gives CDR1 SGHTA, CDR2 FQGNSA. This CDR3 is built from 16 residues. V lost 5 bases, J lost 4 bases, and 10 bases stayed unmatched. The CDR3 loop is CASSTTRQGYNEKLFF. The CDR3 coding sequence is TGTGCCAGCAGCACCACACGACAGGGCTATAATGAAAAACTGTTTTTT.

The chain employs TRBV5-1 and TRBJ2-2; maybe TRBD2 (6 bases). CDR1 is SGHRS and CDR2 is YFSETQ in the germline V gene. This CDR3 is built from 16 residues. Trimming took 4 bases from V and 3 from J, leaving 16 bases between them. CDR3 bases: TGCGCCAGCAGCGGAACGGGAGCTTGGGACACCGGGGAGCTGTTTTTT. This gives the protein CASSGTGAWDTGELFF. The full variable domain, its missing parts supplied by reference TRBV5-1 and TRBJ2-2, is KAGVTQTPRYLIKTRGQQVTLSCSPISGHRSVSWYQQTPGQGLQFLFEYFSETQRNKGNFPGRFSGRQFSNSRSEMNVSTLELGDSALYLCASSGTGAWDTGELFFGEGSRLTVL.

The CDR3 bases are TGTGCCAGCAGCGTAGACGGGACAGACAACTATGGCTACACCTTC. It is translated as CASSVDGTDNYGYTF. The chain is built from TRBV9 and TRBJ1-2, with TRBD1 matching 7 bases. The CDR3 covers 15 residues. Looked up from germline, CDR1 is SGDLS and CDR2 is YYNGEE. Trimming took 0 bases from V and 2 from J; bases not matched to a gene: 4.

This clone was detected once. The V and J genes are TRBV3-1 (or the pseudogene TRBV3-2) and TRBJ2-1, with 7 bases that match TRBD2. V trimming: 1 base; J trimming: 6 bases; junction bases outside the gene matches: 9. The germline CDR1 and CDR2 sequences are LGHDT and YNNKEL (reference sequence). The CDR3 totals 16 residues. The CDR3: CASSQGAGLVFNEQFF. The CDR3 nucleotides read TGTGCCAGCAGCCAAGGGGCAGGACTAGTATTCAATGAGCAGTTCTTC.

The J gene is TRBJ1-3, the V gene TRBV15; D might be TRBD1 (6 bases). The CDR3 sequence is 17 residues long. Trimming removed 1 base at V and 0 bases at J, with 13 bases between. Germline assignment: CDR1 LNHNV and CDR2 YYDKDF (reference sequence). This CDR3 is CATSRVGQRSSGNTIYF. As DNA, the CDR3 is TGTGCCACCAGCAGAGTAGGACAGAGAAGCTCTGGAAACACCATATATTTT.

J is TRBJ2-7 and V is TRBV30, with a weak D call TRBD2 (6 bases). Between the trimmed V and J ends, which lost 0 bases and 6 bases, there was a span of 9 bases. CDR1 is GTSNPN, CDR2 SVGIG, per germline (reference sequence). This CDR3 contains 12 residues. The CDR3 bases are TGTGCCTGGAGTGTAGTGGGGGGCGAGCAGTACTTC. Protein: CAWSVVGGEQYF. The full variable domain, its missing parts supplied by reference TRBV30 and TRBJ2-7, is SQTIHQWPATLVQPVGSPLSLECTVEGTSNPNLYWYRQAAGRGLQLLFYSVGIGQISSEVPQNLSASRPQDRQFILSSKKLLLSDSGFYLCAWSVVGGEQYFGPGTRLTVT.

The chain joins TRBV5-1 to TRBJ2-3; TRBD2 agrees at 8 bases. V shed 7 bases, J shed 2 bases, and the junction held 12 bases outside the gene matches. The CDR3 is made up of 16 amino acids. Germline values: CDR1 SGHRS, CDR2 YFSETQ. The CDR3 loop is CASALWGRGATDTQYF. The DNA of the CDR3 is TGCGCCAGCGCCCTTTGGGGGCGGGGGGCCACAGATACGCAGTATTTT.

This sequence joins TRBV6-5 and TRBJ2-7; 8 nucleotides match TRBD2. The CDR3 spans 13 residues. V dropped 5 bases and J dropped 3; count of bases not matched to a gene: 3. The germline CDR1 and CDR2 sequences are MNHEY and SVGAGI. DNA of the CDR3: TGTGCCAGCAGTCCCGGGGGGGACTACGAGCAGTACTTC. Translation: CASSPGGDYEQYF.

J is TRBJ2-1 and V is TRBV5-1; D is ambiguous. Deletions cut 1 base from V and 6 bases from J, with 11 bases between. Germline V CDR1 and CDR2: SGHRS, YFSETQ. The CDR3 is 14 amino acids. The CDR3 spells CASSLTGVGNEQFF. The DNA of the CDR3 is TGCGCCAGCAGCTTGACCGGAGTGGGCAATGAGCAGTTCTTC.

This clone has just a few counts. The genes are TRBV5-4 and TRBJ2-7, with 9 bases aligning to TRBD1. Germline V gene data show CDR1 as SGHNT and CDR2 as YYREEE (reference sequence). The CDR3 totals 15 residues. V was pared by 4 bases and J by 6 bases, with 11 bases of the junction left unmatched. The CDR3 DNA reads TGTGCCAGCAGCCCACCAAGGGGACAGGGAGGCGAGCAGTACTTC. As protein: CASSPPRGQGGEQYF.

Only one count was recorded for this clone. This CDR3 is CASSLGGDPEAFF. CDR3 nucleotide sequence: TGTGCCAGCAGCTTAGGAGGAGACCCCGAAGCTTTCTTT. The gene calls are TRBV7-9 and TRBJ1-1; D remains unclear. Germline V lookup: CDR1 SEHNR, CDR2 FQNEAQ (reference sequence). The CDR3 is made up of 13 amino acids. V lost 1 base and J lost 8, with 11 bases in between.

The chain links TRBV11-2 to TRBJ2-1; D might be TRBD1 (5 bases). The V gene's germline CDR1 is SGHAT and CDR2 FQNNGV. The CDR3 spans 18 residues. V lost 1 base, J lost 4 bases, and 20 bases lay in between. DNA for the CDR3: TGTGCCAGCAGCTTAGGCCCACCTATGACAGTCCGATACAATGAGCAGTTCTTC. Amino acid sequence: CASSLGPPMTVRYNEQFF.

V and J are TRBV5-1 and TRBJ2-1; TRBD2 matches at 13 bases. Germline trimming cut 4 bases from V and 0 bases from J; bases unmatched to any gene: 10. This CDR3 spans 19 amino acids. The germline V gene encodes CDR1 SGHRS and CDR2 YFSETQ. The CDR3 DNA is TGCGCCAGCAGCAGCGAGGGACTAGCGGGGACGGGCTCCTACAATGAGCAGTTCTTC. It encodes CASSSEGLAGTGSYNEQFF.

The chain is built from TRBV5-1 and TRBJ2-1; 11 bases map to TRBD2. Per the germline V gene, CDR1 is SGHRS and CDR2 is YFSETQ. V lost 7 bases and J lost 8; bases outside the gene matches: 20. This CDR3 is 18 amino acids long. As DNA, the CDR3 is TGCGCCAGCGAACCAGTAGCGGGGGTAGCGGGAGGGCCGGATGAGCAGTTCTTC. It translates to CASEPVAGVAGGPDEQFF.

This chain joins TRBV5-1 and TRBJ2-3, with D possibly matching TRBD2 (7 bases). The CDR3 has 15 residues. Germline-derived CDR1 and CDR2 are SGHRS and YFSETQ. With 5 bases removed from V and 2 bases from J, the gap between germline ends came to 15 bases. In DNA, the CDR3 is TGCGCCAGCAGACATCTGCGGGGGCCCACAGATACGCAGTATTTT. The encoded protein is CASRHLRGPTDTQYF.

The gene calls are TRBV15 and TRBJ1-1, with unresolved D. Trimming took off 0 bases at V and 0 bases at J, with 11 bases between the two ends. This CDR3 is 16 amino acids long. In germline, CDR1 is LNHNV, CDR2 YYDKDF (reference sequence). In DNA form, the CDR3 reads TGTGCCACCAGCAGAGAATATGGGGAGCTGAACACTGAAGCTTTCTTT. Its protein product is CATSREYGELNTEAFF.

V and J are TRBV19 and TRBJ2-2, with TRBD2 matching 14 bases. This CDR3 is built from 18 residues. Germline values: CDR1 LNHDA, CDR2 SQIVND (reference sequence). After removal of 2 bases from V and 5 bases from J, the junction contained 7 bases not matched to a gene. The CDR3 reads CASSILGLAGAATGELFF. CDR3 coding DNA: TGTGCCAGTAGTATATTGGGACTAGCGGGAGCGGCTACCGGGGAGCTGTTTTTT. The full variable domain, its missing parts supplied by reference TRBV19 and TRBJ2-2, is DGGITQSPKYLFRKEGQNVTLSCEQNLNHDAMYWYRQDPGQGLRLIYYSQIVNDFQKGDIAEGYSVSREKKESFPLTVTSAQKNPTAFYLCASSILGLAGAATGELFFGEGSRLTVL.